This T cell receptor (beta chain) was sequenced in a study of beta chain features in type 1 diabetes. Whole-study findings and limits: cDNA sequencing could over-represent cells with high TCR expression.

Sequenced material consisted of expressed TCRB transcripts (all of the isolated RNA was reverse transcribed). TCRdb's table, derived via immunoSEQ multiplex PCR, lists solely in-frame clones and lacks some. The sample has 400,000 to 550,000 clones; over 10% are singletons. This clone was found once. Its antigen is currently unknown. This CDR3 is built from 13 residues. Germline V CDR1 and CDR2: SGHDT, YYEEEE. Unmatched junction bases numbered 7, after V lost 7 bases and J lost 6 bases. The source is a woman between 18 and 30 years old in good health. Sequenced: naive CD4+ T cells from blood. The chain carries TRBV5-6 and TRBJ2-1; 7 nucleotides line up with TRBD2. CDR3 sequence (DNA): TGTGCCAGCGACTCCGGGGAGGGCAATGAGCAGTTCTTC. It yields the protein CASDSGEGNEQFF.